This T cell receptor beta chain was captured in a study of blood T cells in healthy people across ages. Through a sample-barcoded 5' primer and a J-beta primer mix, a second PCR was run for roughly 6 to 11 cycles. One entry per CDR3 protein, called by TCRdb with MiXCR from the 5' RACE reads. The profile shows just over 1 million distinct CDR3 sequences, 35% to 50% of them singletons. Germline V gene lookup returns CDR1 MNHNY and CDR2 SVGAGI (reference sequence). The V gene end was trimmed by 4 bases and the J gene end by 7 bases; junction bases not matched to a gene: 13. CDR3 length: 16 residues. This receptor was identified in a woman in her sixties in good health. The sequencing sample was made of blood. The rearrangement uses TRBV6-6 and TRBJ1-5; 7 bases are a match to TRBD1. The CDR3 loop reads CASSSTQGQLGQPQHF. CDR3 DNA: TGTGCCAGCAGTTCCACACAGGGACAGCTCGGCCAGCCCCAGCATTTT.